The source of this TCR beta chain is a study of regulatory T cells in long-lasting Graves disease. Study overall: Antithyroid drug exposure in newly diagnosed Graves' patients had lasted under 3 months.

Specified time point: newly diagnosed GD, antithyroid drugs for less than 3 months. Extracted RNA from PBMCs served as the source of the TCR library. Staff drew 8 to 9 milliliters of peripheral blood into EDTA tubes. Regarding the study as a whole: It was in persistent disease that TRBV28, TRBJ1-2 and TRBJ2-5 were favored.

For TCR beta, libraries came from iRepertoire HTBI primers and Arm-PCR of CDR3 regions. In the original workflow: The study identified 55 to 80 TRBV and around 15 TRBJ segments across samples. Each CDR3 protein gets one entry after TCRdb re-called the multiplex PCR reads with MiXCR. What appears here as the V and J calls and clone size reflects TCRdb's work, not the paper's. The repertoire holds approximately 400,000 distinct CDR3 sequences, with about a sixth as singletons. Trimming shortened V by 8 bases and J by 8 bases, and 15 bases separated the two germline ends. The CDR3 loop spans 12 amino acids. This clonotype was recorded many times. Antigen unknown.

The sample was peripheral blood mononuclear cells (PBMCs), taken at new diagnosis, from a patient treated with antithyroid drugs. This TCR derives from a female donor with Graves disease. J is TRBJ1-2 and V is TRBV12-3 or TRBV12-4, with D perhaps matching TRBD1 (6 bases). The CDR3 spells CASLLSRGGYTF. DNA for the CDR3: TGTGCCAGCCTATTGTCCAGGGGAGGCTACACCTTC.